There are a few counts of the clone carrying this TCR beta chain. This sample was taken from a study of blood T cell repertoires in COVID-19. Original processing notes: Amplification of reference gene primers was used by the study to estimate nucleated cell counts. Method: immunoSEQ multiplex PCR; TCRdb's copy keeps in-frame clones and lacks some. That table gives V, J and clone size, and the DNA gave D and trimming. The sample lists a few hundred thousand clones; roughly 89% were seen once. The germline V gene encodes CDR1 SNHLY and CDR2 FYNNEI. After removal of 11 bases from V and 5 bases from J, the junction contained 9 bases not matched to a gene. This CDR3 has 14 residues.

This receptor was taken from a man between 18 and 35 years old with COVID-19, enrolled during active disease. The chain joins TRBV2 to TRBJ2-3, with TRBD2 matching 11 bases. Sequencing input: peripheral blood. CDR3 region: CAGRTSGQGDTQYF. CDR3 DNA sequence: TGTGCCGGCCGGACTAGCGGGCAAGGAGATACGCAGTATTTT. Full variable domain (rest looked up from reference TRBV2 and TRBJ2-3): EPEVTQTPSHQVTQMGQEVILRCVPISNHLYFYWYRQILGQKVEFLVSFYNNEISEKSEIFDDQFSVERPDGSNFTLKIRSTKLEDSAMYFCAGRTSGQGDTQYFGPGTRLTVL.